This T cell receptor (beta chain) stems from a study of cytomegalovirus exposure and HLA in healthy donors. The PCR contained 60 Vbeta and 13 Jbeta primers. Profiling relied on immunoSEQ multiplex PCR, and the TCRdb table lists in-frame clones only, not all of them. The sample data list under 200,000 clones. Whole-study results and caveats: Many donors shared some public TCRs, even though most TCR sequences were rare. Specificity for CMV antigens was confirmed in vitro for three of the CMV-associated chains.

The CDR3 is 16 amino acids. Trimming took 1 base from V and 4 from J, leaving 15 bases between them. Germline values: CDR1 LGHNA, CDR2 YNFKEQ. Of note for this clone: The antigen is unknown.

The sample consisted of PBMCs. This TCR was recovered from a man under 40 in good health and CMV-seronegative. The gene calls are TRBV4-2 and TRBJ2-3, with a weak D call TRBD1 (6 bases). CDR3 region: CASSQGPQGIADTQYF. Written as DNA, the CDR3 is TGTGCCAGCAGCCAAGGGCCCCAGGGGATCGCAGATACGCAGTATTTT.